The next 17 T cell receptor beta chains were all read from a single sample in a study of cytomegalovirus exposure and HLA in healthy donors. The PCR made use of 60 Vbeta and 13 Jbeta primers. Only in-frame clones appear in the TCRdb table, and some are missing; sequencing was by immunoSEQ multiplex PCR. Found here are about 130,000 clones, about 80% of them singletons; the top ten hold 1%. Sequencing used PBMCs. The receptors derive from a middle-aged man in good health and CMV-seronegative.

The V gene is TRBV5-1, the J gene TRBJ2-7; weak D call: TRBD1 (6 bases). Germline values: CDR1 SGHRS, CDR2 YFSETQ. V lost 0 bases and J lost 0, with 13 bases in between. The CDR3 consists of 16 residues. Here the CDR3 DNA reads TGCGCCAGCAGCTTGGTCTCCCGAGGGGGCTCCTACGAGCAGTACTTC. It translates to CASSLVSRGGSYEQYF.

This chain uses TRBV7-9 with TRBJ1-1, with 8 positions matching TRBD1. The CDR3 has 17 amino acids. V lost 5 bases to trimming and J lost 2 bases; unmatched junction nucleotides: 13. Per the germline V gene, CDR1 is SEHNR and CDR2 is FQNEAQ (reference sequence). CDR3 loop: CASSPGKGTGINTEAFF. The CDR3 DNA reads TGTGCCAGCAGCCCAGGAAAAGGGACAGGCATTAACACTGAAGCTTTCTTT.

The chain uses TRBV19 and TRBJ2-3; tentative D call: TRBD1 (6 bases). Trimming cost V 7 bases and J 0 bases, with 17 bases left between them. The germline CDR1 and CDR2 sequences are LNHDA and SQIVND (reference sequence). This CDR3 has 16 residues. CDR3 amino acids: CASTHGGQPSTDTQYF. In DNA form, the CDR3 reads TGTGCCAGTACACATGGGGGACAACCTAGCACAGATACGCAGTATTTT. Drawing the rest from reference TRBV19 and TRBJ2-3, the complete variable domain is DGGITQSPKYLFRKEGQNVTLSCEQNLNHDAMYWYRQDPGQGLRLIYYSQIVNDFQKGDIAEGYSVSREKKESFPLTVTSAQKNPTAFYLCASTHGGQPSTDTQYFGPGTRLTVL.

In DNA, the CDR3 is TGTGCCAGTAGTGGACAGGCCTGGGGGCCCCAGCATTTT. Translated, it gives CASSGQAWGPQHF. The chain has TRBV19 and TRBJ1-5, with 7 bases lining up with TRBD1. Germline V gene lookup returns CDR1 LNHDA and CDR2 SQIVND (reference sequence). The CDR3 loop spans 13 amino acids. After removal of 5 bases from V and 9 bases from J, the junction contained 7 bases not matched to a gene.

The V call is TRBV25-1, the J call TRBJ1-3; D remains ambiguous. The V and J ends lost 1 base and 0 bases respectively, with 4 bases between them. Germline V gives CDR1 MGHDK, CDR2 SYGVNS. The CDR3 sequence is 14 residues long. The CDR3 protein is CASSEFSSGNTIYF. Written as DNA, the CDR3 is TGTGCCAGCAGTGAATTCTCCTCTGGAAACACCATATATTTT.

The V and J genes are TRBV9 and TRBJ2-5, with 8 bases aligning to TRBD1. J lost 2 bases, V lost 2 bases, and 5 bases had no gene match. The CDR3 length is 15 residues. Germline CDR1 and CDR2: SGDLS and YYNGEE. The CDR3 protein is CASSVTGGGQETQYF. The CDR3 nucleotides read TGTGCCAGCAGCGTTACAGGGGGAGGTCAAGAGACCCAGTACTTC.

This clone appeared once. The chain employs TRBV5-1 and TRBJ1-4, with TRBD1 identical over 8 bases. The V segment lost 3 bases and the J segment 8 bases; nucleotides outside the gene matches: 9. The V gene's germline CDR1 is SGHRS and CDR2 YFSETQ. The CDR3 is 15 amino acids. Here the CDR3 DNA reads TGCGCCAGCAGCTCCTCAGGGGGCGCAGGCGAAAAACTGTTTTTT. Translation: CASSSSGGAGEKLFF.

This clone occurred once. This sequence joins TRBV7-2 and TRBJ1-4; 8 nucleotides align to TRBD1. The V segment lost 6 bases and the J segment 5 bases; nucleotides outside the gene matches: 11. Germline values: CDR1 SGHTA, CDR2 FQGNSA. The CDR3 sequence is 16 residues long. Written as DNA, the CDR3 is TGTGCCAGCAGACGGGGAGGACAGGGCTCGAATGAAAAACTGTTTTTT. Amino acid sequence: CASRRGGQGSNEKLFF.

V is TRBV20-1 and J is TRBJ2-1; perhaps TRBD2 as D (6 bases). Germline-derived CDR1 and CDR2 are DFQATT and SNEGSKA (reference sequence). The length of the CDR3 is 10 residues. The CDR3 loop reads CSARGDGQFF. The CDR3 DNA reads TGCAGCGCGCGGGGAGACGGGCAGTTCTTC.

This sequence joins TRBV13 and TRBJ2-7, with 7 bases lining up with TRBD1. CDR3 length equals 17 residues. With V trimmed by 2 bases and J by 0 bases, 10 bases remained unmatched. CDR1 is PRHDT and CDR2 is FYEKMQ in the germline V gene (reference sequence). The CDR3 DNA reads as TGTGCCAGCAGCTTACGCATTTCCGGGACAGCCTCCTACGAGCAGTACTTC. This gives the protein CASSLRISGTASYEQYF.

This sequence joins TRBV5-4 and TRBJ2-1; no clear D gene. V was trimmed by 2 bases and J by 2 bases, leaving 8 bases between them. The germline V gene encodes CDR1 SGHNT and CDR2 YYREEE (reference sequence). The CDR3 sequence is 14 residues long. The CDR3 here is CASSFRQAYNEQFF. CDR3 sequence (DNA): TGTGCCAGCAGCTTCCGGCAGGCCTACAATGAGCAGTTCTTC.

The rearrangement joins TRBV5-5 to TRBJ1-2; 7 bases line up with TRBD1. CDR3 size: 16 residues. Unmatched junction bases numbered 11, after V lost 4 bases and J lost 2 bases. Germline V gene sequence: CDR1 SGHKS, CDR2 YYEKEE (reference sequence). The CDR3 region is CASSPGSRQGNYGYTF. As DNA, the CDR3 is TGTGCCAGCAGCCCTGGATCCCGACAGGGAAACTATGGCTACACCTTC.

This clone appeared a few times. This sequence joins TRBV19 and TRBJ1-5; a weak D match, TRBD1 (6 bases). Germline V CDR1 and CDR2: LNHDA, SQIVND (reference sequence). The V and J ends lost 7 bases and 4 bases respectively, with 14 bases between them. The CDR3 runs to 14 residues. The CDR3 loop is CASTPGVGNQPQHF. CDR3 sequence (DNA): TGTGCCAGTACCCCAGGGGTGGGTAATCAGCCCCAGCATTTT.

This rearrangement joins TRBV19 to TRBJ2-1, with 10 positions matching TRBD2. CDR1 is LNHDA and CDR2 is SQIVND in the germline V gene (reference sequence). The CDR3 contains 15 residues. V was clipped by 7 bases and J by 4 bases; unmatched bases: 7. Here the CDR3 reads CASTPLAGEYNEQFF. The CDR3 nucleotides read TGTGCCAGTACCCCCCTAGCGGGAGAGTACAATGAGCAGTTCTTC.

The genes are TRBV27 and TRBJ2-3; tentative D call: TRBD2 (5 bases). Trimming removed 5 bases at V and 5 bases at J, with 8 bases between. The CDR3 loop spans 12 amino acids. Per germline, CDR1 MNHEY and CDR2 SMNVEV (reference sequence). The chain's CDR3 is CASSPEGDTQYF. The CDR3 DNA sequence: TGTGCCAGCAGTCCAGAGGGAGATACGCAGTATTTT.

This chain links TRBV19 with TRBJ2-2, with TRBD2 as a possible D gene (5 bases). Trimming removed 7 bases at V and 6 bases at J, with 9 bases between. CDR1 is LNHDA, CDR2 SQIVND, per germline (reference sequence). The CDR3 length is 12 residues. Here the CDR3 reads CASNLRAGELFF. The CDR3, as DNA: TGTGCCAGTAACCTGAGGGCCGGGGAGCTGTTTTTT.

The V and J genes are TRBV28 and TRBJ1-1; 7 bases line up with TRBD1. The J segment lost 6 bases and the V segment lost 5 bases, leaving 9 bases of the junction unmatched. Per the germline V gene, CDR1 is MDHEN and CDR2 is SYDVKM. The CDR3 is 14 residues long. This CDR3 is CASSAGQYVAEAFF. CDR3 nucleotides: TGTGCCAGCAGTGCGGGACAGTATGTTGCTGAAGCTTTCTTT.